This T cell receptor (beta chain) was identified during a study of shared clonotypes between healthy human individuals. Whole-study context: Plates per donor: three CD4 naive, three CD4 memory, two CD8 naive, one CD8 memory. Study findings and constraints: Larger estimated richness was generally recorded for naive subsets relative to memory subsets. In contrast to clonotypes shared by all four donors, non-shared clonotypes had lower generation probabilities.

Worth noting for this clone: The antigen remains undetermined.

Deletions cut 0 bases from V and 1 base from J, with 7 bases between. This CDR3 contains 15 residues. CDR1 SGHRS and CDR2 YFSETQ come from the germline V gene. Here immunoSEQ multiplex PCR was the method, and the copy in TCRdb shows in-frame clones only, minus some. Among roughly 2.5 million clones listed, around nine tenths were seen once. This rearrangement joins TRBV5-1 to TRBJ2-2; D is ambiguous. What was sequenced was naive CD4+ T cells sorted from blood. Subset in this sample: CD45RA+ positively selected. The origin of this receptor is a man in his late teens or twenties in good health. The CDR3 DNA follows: TGCGCCAGCAGCTTGGTTCTCAGGAACACCGGGGAGCTGTTTTTT. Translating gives CASSLVLRNTGELFF.